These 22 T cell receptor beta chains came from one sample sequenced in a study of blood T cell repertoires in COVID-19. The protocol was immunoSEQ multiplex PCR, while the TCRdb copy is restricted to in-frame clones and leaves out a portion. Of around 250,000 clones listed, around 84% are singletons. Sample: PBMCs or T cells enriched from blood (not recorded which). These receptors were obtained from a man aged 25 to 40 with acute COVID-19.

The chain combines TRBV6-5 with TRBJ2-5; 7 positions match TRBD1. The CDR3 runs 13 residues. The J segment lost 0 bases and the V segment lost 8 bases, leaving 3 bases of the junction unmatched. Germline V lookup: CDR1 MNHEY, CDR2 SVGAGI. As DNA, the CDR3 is TGTGCCAGCGAGGGGACAGACCAAGAGACCCAGTACTTC. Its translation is CASEGTDQETQYF.

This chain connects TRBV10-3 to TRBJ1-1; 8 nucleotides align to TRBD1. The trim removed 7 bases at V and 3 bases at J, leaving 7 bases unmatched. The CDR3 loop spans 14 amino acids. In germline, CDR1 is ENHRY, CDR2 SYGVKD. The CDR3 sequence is CAIKGLTGDTEAFF. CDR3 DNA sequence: TGTGCCATCAAAGGGTTGACAGGGGACACTGAAGCTTTCTTT.

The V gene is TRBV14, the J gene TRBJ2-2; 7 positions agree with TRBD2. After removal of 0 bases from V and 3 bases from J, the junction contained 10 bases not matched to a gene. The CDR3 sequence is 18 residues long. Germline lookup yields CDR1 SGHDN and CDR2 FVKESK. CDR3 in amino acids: CASSQERGGRGYTGELFF. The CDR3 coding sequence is TGTGCCAGCAGCCAAGAAAGGGGCGGGAGAGGATACACCGGGGAGCTGTTTTTT.

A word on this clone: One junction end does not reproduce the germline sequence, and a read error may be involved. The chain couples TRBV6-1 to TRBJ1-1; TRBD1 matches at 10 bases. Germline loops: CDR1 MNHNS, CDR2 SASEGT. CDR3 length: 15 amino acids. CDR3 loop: CASSQAGTGAEEAFF. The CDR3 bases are TGTGCCAGCAGTCAAGCCGGGACAGGGGCAGAGGAAGCTTTCTTT.

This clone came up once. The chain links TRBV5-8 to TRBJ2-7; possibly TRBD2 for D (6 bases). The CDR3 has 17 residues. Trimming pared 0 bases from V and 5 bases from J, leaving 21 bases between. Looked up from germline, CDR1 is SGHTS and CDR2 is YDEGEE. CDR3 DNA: TGTGCCAGCAGCTTGGGACAGTTTGGGAGGTGGCCCAACGAGCAGTACGTC. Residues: CASSLGQFGRWPNEQYV.

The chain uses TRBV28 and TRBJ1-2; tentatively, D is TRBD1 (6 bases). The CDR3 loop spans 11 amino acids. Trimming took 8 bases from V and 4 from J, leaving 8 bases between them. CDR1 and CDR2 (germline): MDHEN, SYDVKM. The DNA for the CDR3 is TGTGCCAGCTCAGGGGTCTATGGCTACACCTTC. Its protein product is CASSGVYGYTF.

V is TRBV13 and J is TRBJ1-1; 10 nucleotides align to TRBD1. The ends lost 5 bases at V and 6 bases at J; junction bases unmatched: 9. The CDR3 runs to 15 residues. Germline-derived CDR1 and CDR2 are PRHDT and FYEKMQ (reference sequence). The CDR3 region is CASSRRQGAGAEAFF. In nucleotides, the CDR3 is TGTGCCAGCAGCAGACGACAGGGGGCGGGGGCTGAAGCTTTCTTT.

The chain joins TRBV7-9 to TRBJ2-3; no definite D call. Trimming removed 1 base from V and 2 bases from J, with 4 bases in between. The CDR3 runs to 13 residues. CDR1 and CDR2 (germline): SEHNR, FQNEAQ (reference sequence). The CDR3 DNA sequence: TGTGCCAGCAGCTTAGGCTACACAGATACGCAGTATTTT. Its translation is CASSLGYTDTQYF.

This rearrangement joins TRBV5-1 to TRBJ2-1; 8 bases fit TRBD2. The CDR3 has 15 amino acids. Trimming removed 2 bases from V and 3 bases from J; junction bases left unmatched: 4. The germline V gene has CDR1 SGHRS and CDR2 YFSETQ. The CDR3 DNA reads TGCGCCAGCAGCTTACGGGGGGGCAACTACAATGAGCAGTTCTTC. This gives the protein CASSLRGGNYNEQFF.

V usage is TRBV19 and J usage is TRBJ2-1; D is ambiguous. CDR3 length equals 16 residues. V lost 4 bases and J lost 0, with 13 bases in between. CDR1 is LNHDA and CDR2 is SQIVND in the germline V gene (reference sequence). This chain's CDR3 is CASSSQQPSSYNEQFF. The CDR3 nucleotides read TGTGCCAGTAGTAGTCAACAGCCAAGCTCCTACAATGAGCAGTTCTTC.

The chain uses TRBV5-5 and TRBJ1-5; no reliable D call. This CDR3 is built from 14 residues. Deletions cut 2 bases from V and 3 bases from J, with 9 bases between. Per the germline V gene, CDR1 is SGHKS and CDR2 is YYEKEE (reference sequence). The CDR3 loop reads CASSFFGFNQPQHF. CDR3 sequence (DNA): TGTGCCAGCAGCTTTTTCGGGTTCAATCAGCCCCAGCATTTT.

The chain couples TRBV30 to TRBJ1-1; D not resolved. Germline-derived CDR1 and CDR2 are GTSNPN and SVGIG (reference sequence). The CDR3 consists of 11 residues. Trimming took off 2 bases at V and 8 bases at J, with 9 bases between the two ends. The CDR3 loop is CAWSMRAEAFF. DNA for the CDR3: TGTGCCTGGAGTATGAGGGCGGAAGCTTTCTTT. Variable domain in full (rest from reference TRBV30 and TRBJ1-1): SQTIHQWPATLVQPVGSPLSLECTVEGTSNPNLYWYRQAAGRGLQLLFYSVGIGQISSEVPQNLSASRPQDRQFILSSKKLLLSDSGFYLCAWSMRAEAFFGQGTRLTVV.

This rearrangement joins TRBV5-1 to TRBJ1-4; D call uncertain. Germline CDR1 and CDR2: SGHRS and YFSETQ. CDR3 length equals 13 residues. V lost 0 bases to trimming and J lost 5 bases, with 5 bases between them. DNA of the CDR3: TGCGCCAGCAGCTTGGGGCCGAATGAAAAACTGTTTTTT. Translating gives CASSLGPNEKLFF.

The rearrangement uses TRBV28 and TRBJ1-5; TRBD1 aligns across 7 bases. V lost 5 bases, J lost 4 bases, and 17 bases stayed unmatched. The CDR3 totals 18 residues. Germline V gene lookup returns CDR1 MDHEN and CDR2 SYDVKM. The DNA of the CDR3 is TGTGCCAGCAGTCGACGGTGGGACCGACAGGGCGAAAATCAGCCCCAGCATTTT. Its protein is CASSRRWDRQGENQPQHF.

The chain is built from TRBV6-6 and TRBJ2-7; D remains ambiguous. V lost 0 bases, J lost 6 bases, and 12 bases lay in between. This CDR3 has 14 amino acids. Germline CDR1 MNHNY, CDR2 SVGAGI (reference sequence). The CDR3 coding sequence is TGTGCCAGCAGTTACTCGAGCGCGCTCCTCGAGCAGTACGTC. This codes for CASSYSSALLEQYV.

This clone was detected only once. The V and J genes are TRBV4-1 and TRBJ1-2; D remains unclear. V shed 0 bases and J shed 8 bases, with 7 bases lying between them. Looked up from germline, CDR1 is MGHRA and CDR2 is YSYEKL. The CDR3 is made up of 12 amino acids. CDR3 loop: CASSQDMEGYTF. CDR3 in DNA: TGCGCCAGCAGCCAAGACATGGAGGGCTACACCTTC.

CDR3: CASSIDQKTGYTF. The CDR3 DNA sequence: TGTGCCAGTAGTATAGATCAGAAAACTGGCTACACCTTC. The chain is built from TRBV19 and TRBJ1-2, with D hard to call. CDR3 length: 13 amino acids. Germline CDR1 and CDR2: LNHDA and SQIVND (reference sequence). Trimming cost V 0 bases and J 7 bases, with 9 bases left between them.

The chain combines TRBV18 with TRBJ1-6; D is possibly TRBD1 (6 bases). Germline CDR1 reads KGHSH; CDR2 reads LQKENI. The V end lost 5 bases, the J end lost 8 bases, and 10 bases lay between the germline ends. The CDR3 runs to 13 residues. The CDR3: CASSENRDSPLHF. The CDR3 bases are TGTGCCAGCTCAGAGAACAGGGATTCACCCCTCCACTTT.

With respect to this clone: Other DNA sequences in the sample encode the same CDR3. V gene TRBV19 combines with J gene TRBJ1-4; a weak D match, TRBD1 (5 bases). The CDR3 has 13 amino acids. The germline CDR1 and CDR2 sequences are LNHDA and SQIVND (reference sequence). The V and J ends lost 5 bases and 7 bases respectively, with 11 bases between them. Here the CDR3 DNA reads TGTGCCAGTAGTGTCCAGGGTCGTGAAAAACTGTTTTTT. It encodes CASSVQGREKLFF.

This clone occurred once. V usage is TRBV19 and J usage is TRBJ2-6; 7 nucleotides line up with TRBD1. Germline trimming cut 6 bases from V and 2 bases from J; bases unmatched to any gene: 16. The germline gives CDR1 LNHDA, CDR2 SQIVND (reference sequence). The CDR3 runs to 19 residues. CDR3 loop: CASSPTTILQGPGANVLTF. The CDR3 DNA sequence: TGTGCCAGTAGCCCAACAACTATACTACAGGGGCCTGGGGCCAACGTCCTGACTTTC.

The CDR3 bases are TGTGCCATTGGACTAGCGGAGGACAATGAGCAGTTCTTC. This encodes CAIGLAEDNEQFF. The rearrangement links TRBV10-3 to TRBJ2-1, with TRBD2 identical over 10 bases. The CDR3 is 13 amino acids. Germline V gene lookup returns CDR1 ENHRY and CDR2 SYGVKD. V was clipped by 9 bases and J by 5 bases; unmatched bases: 4.

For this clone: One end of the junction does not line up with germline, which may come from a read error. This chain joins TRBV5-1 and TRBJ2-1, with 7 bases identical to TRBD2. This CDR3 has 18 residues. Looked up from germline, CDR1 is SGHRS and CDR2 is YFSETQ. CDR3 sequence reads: CASSLARPSGGFYNEQFF. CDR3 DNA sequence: TGTGCCAGCAGCTTGGCCAGGCCTAGCGGAGGATTTTACAATGAGCAGTTCTTC.